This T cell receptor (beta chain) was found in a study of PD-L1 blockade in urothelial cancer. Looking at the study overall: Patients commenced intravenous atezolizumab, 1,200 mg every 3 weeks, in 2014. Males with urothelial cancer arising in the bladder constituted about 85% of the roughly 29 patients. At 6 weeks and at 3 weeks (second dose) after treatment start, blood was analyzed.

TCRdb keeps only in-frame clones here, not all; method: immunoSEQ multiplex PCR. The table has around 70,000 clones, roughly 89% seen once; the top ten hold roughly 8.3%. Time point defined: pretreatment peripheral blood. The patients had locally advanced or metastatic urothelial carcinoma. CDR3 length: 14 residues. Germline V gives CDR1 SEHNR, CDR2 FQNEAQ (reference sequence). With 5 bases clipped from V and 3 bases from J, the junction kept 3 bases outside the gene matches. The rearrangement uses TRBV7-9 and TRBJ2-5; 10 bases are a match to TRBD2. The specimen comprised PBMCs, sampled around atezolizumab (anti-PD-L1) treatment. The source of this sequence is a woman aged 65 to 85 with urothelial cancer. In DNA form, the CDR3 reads TGTGCCAGCAGCCCGCTAGCGGGGGAAGAGACCCAGTACTTC. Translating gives CASSPLAGEETQYF.